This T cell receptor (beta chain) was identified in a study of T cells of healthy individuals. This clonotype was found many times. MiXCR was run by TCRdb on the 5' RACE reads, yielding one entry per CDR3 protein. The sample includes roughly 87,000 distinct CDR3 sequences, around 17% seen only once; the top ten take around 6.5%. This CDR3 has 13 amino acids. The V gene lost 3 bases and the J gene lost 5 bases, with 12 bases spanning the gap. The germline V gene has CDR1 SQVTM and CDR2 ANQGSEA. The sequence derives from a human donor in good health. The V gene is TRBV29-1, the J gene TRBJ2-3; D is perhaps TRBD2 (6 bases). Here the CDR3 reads CSVDLATKDTQYF. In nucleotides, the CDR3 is TGCAGCGTTGACCTAGCGACTAAAGATACGCAGTATTTT.